This TCR beta chain appears in the sequencing data of a study of early T cells in non-severe SARS-CoV-2 infection. Study-wide context: Unpaired chains resulted from sequencing bulk RNA of unsorted whole blood.

Attachment of unique molecular identifiers to individual cDNA molecules was performed. Each CDR3 protein is one row after TCRdb ran MiXCR on the 5' RACE reads. This sample has approximately 45,000 distinct CDR3 sequences, with approximately 7.1% found just once. In this sample, this clonotype turned up many times. Its antigen is not identified. Whole-study findings and limits: VDJdb matches were skewed toward anti-spike CD8 T cell responses.

The length of the CDR3 is 16 residues. Germline V lookup: CDR1 SQVTM, CDR2 ANQGSEA. V lost 3 bases, J lost 0 bases, and 18 bases lay in between. This receptor was identified in an adult who was a healthcare worker with PCR-confirmed SARS-CoV-2 infection or an uninfected control (not recorded which). Specimen: whole blood. J is TRBJ2-7 and V is TRBV29-1; a possible D gene is TRBD2 (5 bases). The CDR3 sequence is CSVEGSAGPGSYEQYF. The CDR3 nucleotides read TGCAGCGTTGAGGGGTCGGCGGGTCCTGGCTCCTACGAGCAGTACTTC.